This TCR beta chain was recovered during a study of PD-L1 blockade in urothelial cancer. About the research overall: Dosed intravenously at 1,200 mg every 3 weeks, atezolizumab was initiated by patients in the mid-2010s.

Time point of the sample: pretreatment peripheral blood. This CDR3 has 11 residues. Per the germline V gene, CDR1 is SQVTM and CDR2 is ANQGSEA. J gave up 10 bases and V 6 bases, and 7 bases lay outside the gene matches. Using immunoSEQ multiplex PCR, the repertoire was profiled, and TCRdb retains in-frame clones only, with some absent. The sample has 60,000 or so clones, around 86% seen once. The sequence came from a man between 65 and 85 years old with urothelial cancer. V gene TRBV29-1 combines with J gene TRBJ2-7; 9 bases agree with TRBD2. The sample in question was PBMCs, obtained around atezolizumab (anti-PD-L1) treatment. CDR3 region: CSVHSSGTQYF. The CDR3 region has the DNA TGCAGCGTCCACTCTAGCGGGACACAGTACTTC.